The 27 T cell receptor beta chains below come from one sample, sequenced in a study of T cells in Graves' hyperthyroidism and ophthalmopathy. Amplified TCR beta CDR3 regions derived from RNA transcripts. With the HTBI primer set, the TCR CDR3 went through a first round of RT-PCR. Each CDR3 protein is one row after TCRdb ran MiXCR on the multiplex PCR reads. The sample records more than 350,000 distinct CDR3 sequences, approximately 16% being singletons. The sequencing input was blood. These receptor sequences come from a woman aged 60-75 years with Graves' ophthalmopathy.

The rearrangement links TRBV6-1 to TRBJ2-3, with D perhaps matching TRBD2 (6 bases). This CDR3 has 14 amino acids. Trimming took off 8 bases at V and 3 bases at J, with 15 bases between the two ends. The germline gives CDR1 MNHNS, CDR2 SASEGT. The CDR3 region has the DNA TGTGCCAGCGGCCGCGGGGAGACAACAGATACGCAGTATTTT. It is translated as CASGRGETTDTQYF.

This clonotype was detected many times. The chain employs TRBV3-1 and TRBJ1-2; D not resolved. CDR3 length equals 13 residues. V was clipped by 1 base and J by 10 bases, with 13 bases between them. Germline lookup yields CDR1 LGHDT and CDR2 YNNKEL (reference sequence). The CDR3 DNA is TGTGCCAGCAGCCAAGGACTCCCCTCAGACTACACCTTC. It codes for CASSQGLPSDYTF. The full variable domain, with the rest looked up from reference TRBV3-1 and TRBJ1-2, is DTAVSQTPKYLVTQMGNDKSIKCEQNLGHDTMYWYKQDSKKFLKIMFSYNNKELIINETVPNRFSPKSPDKAHLNLHINSLELGDSAVYFCASSQGLPSDYTFGSGTRLTVV.

The chain joins TRBV7-9 to TRBJ2-2; 7 bases are a match to TRBD1. The CDR3 is made up of 16 amino acids. Looked up from germline, CDR1 is SEHNR and CDR2 is FQNEAQ (reference sequence). The V gene end was trimmed by 3 bases and the J gene end by 1 base; junction bases not matched to a gene: 5. The CDR3 nucleotides are TGTGCCAGCAGCTTTTGGACAGGTTTGAACACCGGGGAGCTGTTTTTT. Its translation: CASSFWTGLNTGELFF.

The sample holds a few counts of this clonotype. This chain links TRBV20-1 with TRBJ2-2; 7 nucleotides line up with TRBD2. The germline gives CDR1 DFQATT, CDR2 SNEGSKA (reference sequence). This CDR3 spans 15 amino acids. With 1 base clipped from V and 3 bases from J, the junction kept 5 bases outside the gene matches. In DNA, the CDR3 is TGCAGTGCTAGAGTGCTAGCGGCCCACACCGGGGAGCTGTTTTTT. Translated: CSARVLAAHTGELFF.

This clonotype was observed a handful of times. This sequence joins TRBV4-1 and TRBJ1-5; no firm D call. CDR1 and CDR2 from the germline V gene are MGHRA and YSYEKL. This CDR3 has 16 residues. Trimming took off 0 bases at V and 2 bases at J, with 11 bases between the two ends. The CDR3 loop reads CASSQEGNLGNQPQHF. CDR3 DNA sequence: TGCGCCAGCAGCCAAGAGGGTAACTTAGGCAATCAGCCCCAGCATTTT.

This chain uses TRBV19 with TRBJ2-1, with a possible D match to TRBD2 (5 bases). Per germline, CDR1 LNHDA and CDR2 SQIVND (reference sequence). V dropped 6 bases and J dropped 8 bases, with 26 bases sitting between them. The CDR3 extends over 17 amino acids. CDR3 region: CASRGAWEQDVSDEQFF. In nucleotides, the CDR3 is TGTGCCAGTAGGGGCGCGTGGGAGCAGGACGTCTCGGATGAGCAGTTCTTC.

This clonotype was recorded at least ten times. The chain joins TRBV7-8 to TRBJ2-3; no clear D. The CDR3 is 14 residues long. The V gene lost 5 bases and the J gene lost 6 bases, with 15 bases spanning the gap. Germline CDR1 SGHVS, CDR2 FQNEAQ. CDR3 in amino acids: CASSPDADFDTQYF. Written as DNA, the CDR3 is TGTGCCAGCAGCCCTGACGCCGACTTTGATACGCAGTATTTT.

The sample holds many counts of this clonotype. V and J are TRBV18 and TRBJ1-2; possible D gene TRBD1, 5 bases. V lost 3 bases to trimming and J lost 3 bases, with 17 bases between them. CDR3 length equals 16 residues. Germline loops: CDR1 KGHSH, CDR2 LQKENI. The chain's CDR3 is CASSPLSGAYHYGYTF. In DNA form, the CDR3 reads TGTGCCAGCTCACCTTTATCTGGGGCGTACCACTATGGCTACACCTTC. The variable domain in full, with the rest retrieved from reference TRBV18 and TRBJ1-2, is NAGVMQNPRHLVRRRGQEARLRCSPMKGHSHVYWYRQLPEEGLKFMVYLQKENIIDESGMPKERFSAEFPKEGPSILRIQQVVRGDSAAYFCASSPLSGAYHYGYTFGSGTRLTVV.

Ten or more counts support this clonotype. The rearrangement links TRBV20-1 to TRBJ1-1; D may be TRBD1 (6 bases). Germline values: CDR1 DFQATT, CDR2 SNEGSKA (reference sequence). CDR3 length: 14 amino acids. Trimming pared 4 bases from V and 1 base from J, leaving 13 bases between. This chain's CDR3 is CSATQGMENTEAFF. The DNA of the CDR3 is TGCAGTGCTACCCAGGGGATGGAGAACACTGAAGCTTTCTTT.

This clonotype was seen a few times. The chain uses TRBV20-1 and TRBJ2-7; tentatively, D is TRBD2 (6 bases). The CDR3 sequence is 14 residues long. V lost 3 bases and J 5 bases, leaving 17 bases between the germline ends. Germline CDR1 reads DFQATT; CDR2 reads SNEGSKA (reference sequence). As DNA, the CDR3 is TGCAGTGCTAGGCTACAGGCTAGCGTCCACGAGCAGTACTTC. Translation gives CSARLQASVHEQYF.

This rearrangement joins TRBV20-1 to TRBJ1-3; D unclear. V was cut by 3 bases and J by 2 bases, with 2 bases left in between. In germline, CDR1 is DFQATT, CDR2 SNEGSKA (reference sequence). This CDR3 has 11 amino acids. The DNA of the CDR3 is TGCAGTGCTAGGACTGGAAACACCATATATTTT. Its protein is CSARTGNTIYF.

V is TRBV29-1 and J is TRBJ2-1; the match to TRBD2 covers 7 bases. J lost 6 bases, V lost 4 bases, and 9 bases had no gene match. The CDR3 covers 14 residues. In germline, CDR1 is SQVTM, CDR2 ANQGSEA. The CDR3 spells CSVVRSGNLNEQFF. The CDR3 bases are TGCAGCGTTGTCAGGAGCGGGAACCTCAATGAGCAGTTCTTC.

This clonotype has at least ten counts. The V gene is TRBV5-1, the J gene TRBJ1-1; the D gene is possibly TRBD1 (5 bases). The germline V and J ends were trimmed by 6 bases and 1 base, with 10 bases remaining between them. The CDR3 is 13 residues long. Germline assignment: CDR1 SGHRS and CDR2 YFSETQ. Here the CDR3 reads CASTGTSNTEAFF. CDR3 sequence (DNA): TGCGCCAGCACCGGGACCTCGAACACTGAAGCTTTCTTT.

Ten or more counts support this clonotype. V usage is TRBV12-3 or TRBV12-4 and J usage is TRBJ1-1, with no clear D. Trimming took off 7 bases at V and 5 bases at J, with 14 bases between the two ends. The CDR3 extends over 13 amino acids. The CDR3 coding sequence is TGTGCCAGCACCAGAGGACGCCTAACTGAAGCTTTCTTT. It yields the protein CASTRGRLTEAFF.

The rearrangement joins TRBV5-1 to TRBJ2-1; TRBD2 matches at 7 bases. Looked up from germline, CDR1 is SGHRS and CDR2 is YFSETQ. The CDR3 consists of 18 residues. The trim removed 4 bases at V and 1 base at J, leaving 14 bases unmatched. DNA of the CDR3: TGCGCCAGCAGCACACTCCCGGGTAGCGGGCGATCCTACAATGAGCAGTTCTTC. This encodes CASSTLPGSGRSYNEQFF.

This chain connects TRBV2 to TRBJ2-3; the match to TRBD2 covers 15 bases. Trimming removed 6 bases from V and 2 bases from J; junction bases left unmatched: 6. Per germline, CDR1 SNHLY and CDR2 FYNNEI. The CDR3 spans 17 residues. This chain's CDR3 is CASSGLAGGPHTDTQYF. The DNA for the CDR3 is TGTGCCAGCAGCGGACTAGCGGGAGGGCCCCACACAGATACGCAGTATTTT.

Many counts were recorded for this clonotype. The rearrangement joins TRBV20-1 to TRBJ2-4; D is ambiguous. Germline V gene data show CDR1 as DFQATT and CDR2 as SNEGSKA (reference sequence). The V and J ends lost 1 base and 6 bases respectively, with 16 bases between them. This CDR3 is built from 15 residues. In nucleotides, the CDR3 is TGCAGTGCTAGAGTGGCATCCGGATCTCTAAACATTCAGTACTTC. It specifies CSARVASGSLNIQYF.

In its sample, this clonotype was seen many times. The chain uses TRBV2 and TRBJ1-5; D uncertain. The CDR3 extends over 14 amino acids. V lost 5 bases, J lost 0 bases, and 8 bases lay in between. Germline V lookup: CDR1 SNHLY, CDR2 FYNNEI. This CDR3 reads CASSREASNQPQHF. The CDR3 DNA is TGTGCCAGCAGTCGGGAGGCTAGCAATCAGCCCCAGCATTTT.

This clonotype was seen a handful of times. In DNA, the CDR3 is TGTGCCAGCAGCCGAGGGACCCAAGATACGCAGTATTTT. Its translation: CASSRGTQDTQYF. The chain uses TRBV4-2 and TRBJ2-3; perhaps D is TRBD1 or TRBD2 (5 bases each). From germline, CDR1 is LGHNA and CDR2 YNFKEQ. CDR3 length equals 13 residues. Trimming pared 4 bases from V and 5 bases from J, leaving 10 bases between.

The chain couples TRBV7-3 to TRBJ2-1; D is ambiguous. In germline, CDR1 is SGHTA, CDR2 FQGTGA. This CDR3 is built from 13 residues. V was pared by 2 bases and J by 9 bases, with 11 bases between. The CDR3 spells CASSLGQATEQFF. The CDR3 DNA reads TGTGCCAGCAGCTTAGGGCAGGCCACTGAGCAGTTCTTC.

The sample holds many counts of this clonotype. The genes are TRBV5-1 and TRBJ2-7, with 8 nucleotides matching TRBD2. V shed 4 bases, J shed 5 bases, and the junction held 17 bases outside the gene matches. Germline CDR1 is SGHRS and CDR2 is YFSETQ. This CDR3 is built from 17 residues. The CDR3 here is CASSLSGTSHPLDEQYF. CDR3 DNA sequence: TGCGCCAGCAGCCTCTCCGGGACTAGTCACCCACTAGACGAGCAGTACTTC.

This clonotype was counted at least ten times. The chain joins TRBV28 to TRBJ1-5; D not resolved. This CDR3 comprises 15 residues. Germline CDR1 and CDR2: MDHEN and SYDVKM. V lost 8 bases and J lost 3, with 17 bases in between. CDR3 nucleotide sequence: TGTGCCAGCTCCTCCCCCCTCGGGGACAATCAGCCCCAGCATTTT. This encodes CASSSPLGDNQPQHF.

The chain has TRBV19 and TRBJ2-2; 8 bases line up with TRBD2. V dropped 6 bases and J dropped 4; count of bases not matched to a gene: 4. Germline loops: CDR1 LNHDA, CDR2 SQIVND (reference sequence). The CDR3 spans 14 residues. CDR3 sequence reads: CASRILAGTGELFF. The DNA for the CDR3 is TGTGCCAGTAGGATCCTAGCGGGCACCGGGGAGCTGTTTTTT.

V is TRBV20-1 and J is TRBJ1-2; no reliable D call. The CDR3 loop spans 16 amino acids. Trimming removed 0 bases at V and 3 bases at J, with 17 bases between. CDR1 and CDR2 from the germline V gene are DFQATT and SNEGSKA (reference sequence). CDR3 in amino acids: CSARDPDGGGDYGYTF. The CDR3, as DNA: TGCAGTGCTAGAGATCCTGATGGCGGAGGCGACTATGGCTACACCTTC.

This clonotype was recorded a few times. V usage is TRBV6-1 and J usage is TRBJ1-6, with TRBD1 matching over 7 bases. V shed 6 bases, J shed 6 bases, and the junction held 8 bases outside the gene matches. This CDR3 is built from 15 residues. CDR1 is MNHNS and CDR2 is SASEGT in the germline V gene. The CDR3 nucleotides are TGTGCCAGCAGGAAACCGGGACAGATTAATTCACCCCTCCACTTT. The encoded protein is CASRKPGQINSPLHF.

This chain joins TRBV7-8 and TRBJ2-7; 8 positions match TRBD1. Germline CDR1 reads SGHVS; CDR2 reads FQNEAQ. There are 14 residues in the CDR3. V was pared by 5 bases and J by 4 bases, with 7 bases of the junction left unmatched. The CDR3 loop is CASSAWTGPYEQYF. The CDR3 nucleotides read TGTGCCAGCAGCGCATGGACAGGGCCTTACGAGCAGTACTTC.

Concerning this clonotype: A much larger clone lies a single base off, so this may be a read error. The conserved closing phenylalanine or tryptophan is absent in this CDR3, likely reflecting a read error. This chain joins TRBV11-2 and TRBJ2-5; D might be TRBD2 (6 bases). The V and J ends lost 0 bases and 4 bases respectively, with 6 bases between them. This CDR3 spans 13 amino acids. Germline loops: CDR1 SGHAT, CDR2 FQNNGV. CDR3 loop: CASSLEGGETQYL. DNA for the CDR3: TGTGCCAGCAGCTTAGAGGGGGGAGAGACCCAGTACCTC.